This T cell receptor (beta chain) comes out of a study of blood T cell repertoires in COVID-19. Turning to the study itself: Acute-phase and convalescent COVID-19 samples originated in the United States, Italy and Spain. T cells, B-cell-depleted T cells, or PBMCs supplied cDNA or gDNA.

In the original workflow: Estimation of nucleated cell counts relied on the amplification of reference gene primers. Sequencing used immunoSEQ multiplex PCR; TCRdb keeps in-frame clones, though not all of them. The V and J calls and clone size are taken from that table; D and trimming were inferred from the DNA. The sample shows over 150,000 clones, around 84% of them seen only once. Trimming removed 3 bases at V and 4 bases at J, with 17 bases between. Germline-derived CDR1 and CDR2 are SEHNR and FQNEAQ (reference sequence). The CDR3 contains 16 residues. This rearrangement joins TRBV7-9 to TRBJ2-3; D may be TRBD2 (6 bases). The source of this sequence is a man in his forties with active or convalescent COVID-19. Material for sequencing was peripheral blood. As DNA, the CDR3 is TGTGCCAGCAGCTTGTACGGGACTGCCCCCGCAGATACGCAGTATTTT. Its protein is CASSLYGTAPADTQYF.